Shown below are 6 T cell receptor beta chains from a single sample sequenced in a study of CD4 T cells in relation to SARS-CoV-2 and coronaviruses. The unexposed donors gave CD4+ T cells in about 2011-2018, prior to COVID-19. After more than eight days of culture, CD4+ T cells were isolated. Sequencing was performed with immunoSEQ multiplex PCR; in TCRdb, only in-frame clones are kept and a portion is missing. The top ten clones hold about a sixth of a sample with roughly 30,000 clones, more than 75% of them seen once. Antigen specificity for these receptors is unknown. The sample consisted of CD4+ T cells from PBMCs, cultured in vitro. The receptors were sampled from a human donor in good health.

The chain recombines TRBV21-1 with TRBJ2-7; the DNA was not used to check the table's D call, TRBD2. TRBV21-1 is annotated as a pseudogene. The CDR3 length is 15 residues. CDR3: CASSERRRPSYEQYF. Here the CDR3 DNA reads TGTGCCAGCAGCGAACGGCGGCGTCCTTCCTACGAGCAGTACTTC.

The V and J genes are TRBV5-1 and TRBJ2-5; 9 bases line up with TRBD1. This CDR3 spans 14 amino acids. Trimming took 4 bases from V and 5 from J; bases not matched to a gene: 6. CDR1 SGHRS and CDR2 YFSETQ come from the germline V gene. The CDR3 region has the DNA TGCGCCAGCAGCGAGGGACAGGGAGGGGAGACCCAGTACTTC. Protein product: CASSEGQGGETQYF.

The CDR3 protein is CASRPQLAGGVGETQYF. The CDR3 bases are TGTGCCAGCAGACCACAACTAGCGGGGGGGGTTGGGGAGACCCAGTACTTC. The chain employs TRBV7-2 and TRBJ2-5; 13 bases match TRBD2. Germline V gene sequence: CDR1 SGHTA, CDR2 FQGNSA. The CDR3 is 17 amino acids. With 6 bases clipped from V and 5 bases from J, the junction kept 12 bases outside the gene matches.

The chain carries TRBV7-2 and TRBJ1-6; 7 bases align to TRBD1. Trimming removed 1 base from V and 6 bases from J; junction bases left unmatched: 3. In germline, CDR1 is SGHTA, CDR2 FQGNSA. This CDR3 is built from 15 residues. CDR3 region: CASSLVGQSNSPLHF. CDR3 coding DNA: TGTGCCAGCAGCTTAGTGGGACAGTCTAATTCACCCCTCCACTTT.

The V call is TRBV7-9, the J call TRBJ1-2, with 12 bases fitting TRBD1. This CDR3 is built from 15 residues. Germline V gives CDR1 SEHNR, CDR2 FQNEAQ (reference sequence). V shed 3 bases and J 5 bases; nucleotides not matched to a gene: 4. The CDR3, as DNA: TGTGCCAGCAGCTTGGGGACAGGGGGCGGGTATGGCTACACCTTC. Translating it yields CASSLGTGGGYGYTF. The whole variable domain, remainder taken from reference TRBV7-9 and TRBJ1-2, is DTGVSQNPRHKITKRGQNVTFRCDPISEHNRLYWYRQTLGQGPEFLTYFQNEAQLEKSRLLSDRFSAERPKGSFSTLEIQRTEQGDSAMYLCASSLGTGGGYGYTFGSGTRLTVV.

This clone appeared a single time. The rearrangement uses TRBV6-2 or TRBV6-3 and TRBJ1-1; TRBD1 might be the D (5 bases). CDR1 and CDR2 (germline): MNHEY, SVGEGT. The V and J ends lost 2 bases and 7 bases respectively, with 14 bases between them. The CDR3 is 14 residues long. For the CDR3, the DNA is TGTGCCAGCAGTTACAGGGAGGGGCCTATTGAAGCTTTCTTT. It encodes CASSYREGPIEAFF.